This record concerns one T cell receptor (beta chain) sequence. Its antigen is not yet known. A much larger clone is a single base away; this may be a read error. The TCR beta CDR3 regions were amplified from the RNA transcripts. The TCR CDR3 was subjected to a first round of RT-PCR using the HTBI primer set and the Qiagen OneStep RT-PCR kit. Libraries were constructed in a second round of multiplex PCR, after which size selection and purification were carried out. The libraries were sequenced on an Illumina HiSeq2000 using paired-end 100 bp reads. On the authors' methods: Raw data were processed with SOAPnuke, discarding reads with adapters, uncalled bases, mean Phred below 15, or no exact constant-primer or identifier match. COPE v1.2.5 was used to merge high-quality paired reads, and clonotypes were defined as unique nucleotide sequences. Clonotypes were aligned to IMGT TRBV, TRBD and TRBJ reference segments using MiTCR v1.1. The analysis included only V-J combinations with a frequency above 0.0001, which together covered roughly 99% of the repertoires. The TCS score was defined as the ratio of F50 (clonal expansion) to E x V (chaos), calculated using BLOSUM62-based TCRdist between CDR3 peptides within each V-J. Welch's t-statistics and random forest reduced roughly 500 V-J features to 13, which were used in a naive Bayes classifier (R e1071). TCRdb trimmed public reads at Q25 via fastp, called clones via MiXCR and kept in-frame beta chains. Merged by CDR3 protein, the rows form single entries marked with the most common genes and DNA. None of the V and J calls come from the authors' own analysis; TCRdb made them. The sample records nearly 600,000 distinct CDR3 sequences, around 14% of which are singletons. Together, the top ten hold more than 6% of the sample.

The sample is drawn from a study of T cells in Graves' hyperthyroidism and ophthalmopathy (dated by TCRdb to between 2018 and 2021). At the level of the whole study: Peripheral blood was collected at initial diagnosis, before any treatment. Whether ophthalmopathy could be predicted prospectively was tested in an independent validation cohort made up of under 20 hyperthyroidism patients plus 17 patients who later progressed to ophthalmopathy. Once sampling was done, hyperthyroidism patients were given methimazole at a starting dose of 30 mg daily, whereas ophthalmopathy patients were given high-dose intravenous methylprednisolone. In several Graves' hyperthyroidism patients, the study also compared T-cell repertoires from thyroid tissue with T-cell repertoires from blood. The 75 to 100 discovery patients were randomly divided into training and test sets at a 7:3 ratio. TCR Vbeta CDR3 sequencing of 135 peripheral blood samples (more than 40 ophthalmopathy, 75 hyperthyroidism and some 17 progressor patients) is reported in the paper. To identify distinguishing TCR V-J signatures, a discovery cohort of about a hundred patients was used, comprising approximately 40 with Graves' ophthalmopathy and some 60 with stable Graves' hyperthyroidism. Broader findings and caveats from the paper: In validation, the model predicted progression to ophthalmopathy a median of approximately 6.3 months before onset, with 65% to 71% sensitivity and 72.22% specificity. No statistical method was used to set the sample size in advance, and investigators knew the group allocation. Most expanded thyroid clonotypes (frequency above 0.001) were also found in blood, which suggests that blood repertoires may mirror thyroid immune responses. In cross-validation, a model built on a 13 V-J signature told ophthalmopathy apart from stable hyperthyroidism with about 90% sensitivity and about 81% specificity, and in testing the same model reached 80%/75%.

The CDR3 starts with the cysteine, ends with the phenylalanine, and has 14 residues. The entry retains the CDR3 DNA only, 42 bases that are in frame from base 1. V loses 7 bases at its end and J loses 7 bases; junction bases beyond the gene matches: 11. Taken from the germline V gene (reference sequence), the CDR1 and CDR2 loops are WNHNN and SYGVQD. Ophthalmopathy patients had moderately to severely active disease, Clinical Activity Score of at least 3, NOSPECS grade of at least 4, and duration under 3 months. Patients with uncontrolled infections, other autoimmune diseases, pregnancy or lactation were excluded. Clinical symptoms, serum thyroxine and TRAb, thyroid ultrasound, and orbital computed tomography formed the basis for the diagnoses. Ficoll-Paque density gradient centrifugation was used to isolate PBMCs from approximately 10 ml of fresh peripheral blood. Total RNA was extracted with Trizol reagent, and quality was checked on an Agilent 2100 Bioanalyzer.

The receptor chain draws on TRBV10-1 and TRBJ2-7, with 9 bases aligning to TRBD2. The sequencing input was blood. This receptor was obtained from a woman aged 18-30 years with Graves' ophthalmopathy. The DNA sequence is given as TGCGCCAGCAACCTAGCGGGGACGCTGCGGGAGCAGTACTTC. Its coded protein is CASNLAGTLREQYF.